Described below is a single T cell receptor beta chain sequence and its context. This CDR3 spans 14 amino acids. Germline V gives CDR1 LGHDT, CDR2 YNNKEL (reference sequence). V lost 3 bases, J lost 12 bases, and 20 bases lay in between. The data originate from a study of blood T cell repertoires in COVID-19. Sequencing was performed with immunoSEQ multiplex PCR; in TCRdb, only in-frame clones are kept and a portion is missing. The sample shows roughly 180,000 clones, approximately 86% of them seen only once. Sequencing was done on a sample of peripheral blood. This receptor was taken from a man aged 55 to 70 with acute or convalescent COVID-19. The chain employs TRBV3-1 (or the pseudogene TRBV3-2) and TRBJ1-2; tentatively, D is TRBD1 (5 bases). CDR3 DNA sequence: TGTGCCAGCAGCCAGTACGGGGAGGGACCCCCTCACACCTTC. As protein: CASSQYGEGPPHTF.